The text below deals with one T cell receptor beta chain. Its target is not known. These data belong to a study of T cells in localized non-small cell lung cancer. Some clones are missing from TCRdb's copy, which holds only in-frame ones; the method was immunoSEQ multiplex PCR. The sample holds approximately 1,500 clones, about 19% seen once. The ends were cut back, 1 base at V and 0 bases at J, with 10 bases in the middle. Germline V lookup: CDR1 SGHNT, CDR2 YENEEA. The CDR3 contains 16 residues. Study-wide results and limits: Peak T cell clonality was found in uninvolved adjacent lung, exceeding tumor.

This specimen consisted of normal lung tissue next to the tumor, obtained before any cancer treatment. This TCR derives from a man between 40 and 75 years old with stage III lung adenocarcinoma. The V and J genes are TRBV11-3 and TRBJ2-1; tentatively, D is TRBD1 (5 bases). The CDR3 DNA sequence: TGTGCCAGCAGCTTAGTACGTGGGGCCTCCTACAATGAGCAGTTCTTC. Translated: CASSLVRGASYNEQFF.